This T cell receptor (beta chain) was obtained from a study of CD8 T cell repertoires and HIV-1 epitope variants. Study-level background: Twenty-five autologous and known Gag and Nef epitope variant peptides each stimulated T cells separately. Epitopes were three Gag families plus Nef HW9 and YT9. Separate from the cultures, 1M uncultured T cells served as baseline.

Some clones are missing from TCRdb's copy, which holds only in-frame ones; the method was immunoSEQ multiplex PCR. The sample records almost 6,000 clones, under 75% being singletons. CDR3 length: 14 residues. The V gene's germline CDR1 is LNHDA and CDR2 SQIVND (reference sequence). V dropped 4 bases and J dropped 9; count of bases not matched to a gene: 7. This clone was seen a handful of times. Its antigen remains unidentified. The sample was cultured CD8+ T cells derived from PBMCs. This TCR was recovered from a male donor with HIV. The genes are TRBV19 and TRBJ2-1; 9 nucleotides agree with TRBD1. The CDR3 region is CASSRGQGRSEQFF. The CDR3 DNA reads as TGTGCCAGTAGTAGGGGACAGGGTAGAAGTGAGCAGTTCTTC.